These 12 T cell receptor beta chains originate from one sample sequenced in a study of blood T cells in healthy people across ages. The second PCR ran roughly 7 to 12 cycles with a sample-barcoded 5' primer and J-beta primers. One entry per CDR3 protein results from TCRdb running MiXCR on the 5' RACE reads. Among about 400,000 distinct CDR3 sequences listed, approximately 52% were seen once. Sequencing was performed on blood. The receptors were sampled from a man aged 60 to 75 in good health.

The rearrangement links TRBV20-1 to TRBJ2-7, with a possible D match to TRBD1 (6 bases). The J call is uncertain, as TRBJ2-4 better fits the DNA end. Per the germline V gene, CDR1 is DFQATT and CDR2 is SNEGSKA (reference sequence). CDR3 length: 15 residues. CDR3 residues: CSARDGRAGVNIQYF. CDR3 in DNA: TGCAGTGCTAGAGATGGCCGGGCAGGGGTAAACATTCAGTACTTC.

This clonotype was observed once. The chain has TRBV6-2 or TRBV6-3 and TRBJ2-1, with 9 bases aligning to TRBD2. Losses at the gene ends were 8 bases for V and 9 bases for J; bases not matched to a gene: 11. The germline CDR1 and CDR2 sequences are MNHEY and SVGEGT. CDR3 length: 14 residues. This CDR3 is CASRAGGVGREQFF. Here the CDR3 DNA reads TGTGCCAGCCGGGCGGGGGGGGTAGGCCGTGAGCAGTTCTTC.

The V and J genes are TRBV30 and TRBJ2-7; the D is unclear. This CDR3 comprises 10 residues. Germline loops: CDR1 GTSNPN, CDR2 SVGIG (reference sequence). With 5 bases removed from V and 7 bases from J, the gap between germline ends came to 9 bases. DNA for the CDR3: TGTGCCTGGGGTCCTGGGGAGCAGTACTTC. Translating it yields CAWGPGEQYF.

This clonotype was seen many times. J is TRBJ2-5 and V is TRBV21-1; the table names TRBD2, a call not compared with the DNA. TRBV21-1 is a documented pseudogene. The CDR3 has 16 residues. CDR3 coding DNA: TGTGCCAGCAGCTTACGTTCGAGACCCTCTCAAGAGACCCAGTACTTC. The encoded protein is CASSLRSRPSQETQYF.

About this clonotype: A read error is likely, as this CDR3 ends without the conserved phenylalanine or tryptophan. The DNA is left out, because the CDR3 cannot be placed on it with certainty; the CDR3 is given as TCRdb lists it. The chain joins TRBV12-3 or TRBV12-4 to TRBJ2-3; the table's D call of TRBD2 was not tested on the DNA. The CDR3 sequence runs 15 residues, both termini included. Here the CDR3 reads CASSPPSGITDTQYS.

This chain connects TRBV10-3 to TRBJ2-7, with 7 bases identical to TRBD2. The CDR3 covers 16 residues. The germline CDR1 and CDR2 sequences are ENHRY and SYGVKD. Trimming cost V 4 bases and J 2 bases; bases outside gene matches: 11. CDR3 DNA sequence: TGTGCCATCAGTGTAAGTGGAGCGGGGATTACCTACGAGCAGTACTTC. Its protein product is CAISVSGAGITYEQYF.

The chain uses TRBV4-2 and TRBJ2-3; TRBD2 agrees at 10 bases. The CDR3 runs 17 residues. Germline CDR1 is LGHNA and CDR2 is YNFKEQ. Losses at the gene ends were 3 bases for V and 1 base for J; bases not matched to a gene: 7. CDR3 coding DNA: TGTGCCAGCAGCCACGAGACTCTAGCGGGAGGCACAGATACGCAGTATTTT. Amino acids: CASSHETLAGGTDTQYF.

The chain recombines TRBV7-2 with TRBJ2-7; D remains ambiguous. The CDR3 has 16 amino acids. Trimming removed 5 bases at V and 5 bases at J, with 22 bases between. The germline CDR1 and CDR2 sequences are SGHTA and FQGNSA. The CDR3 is CASSTRVGIGLHEQYF. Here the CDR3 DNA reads TGTGCCAGCAGCACACGAGTGGGGATCGGGCTCCACGAGCAGTACTTC.

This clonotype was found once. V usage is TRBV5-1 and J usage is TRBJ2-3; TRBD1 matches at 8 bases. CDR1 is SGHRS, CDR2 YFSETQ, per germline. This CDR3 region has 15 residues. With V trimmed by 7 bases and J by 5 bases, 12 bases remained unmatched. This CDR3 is CASGGGQGWKDTQYF. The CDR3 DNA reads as TGCGCCAGCGGCGGTGGACAGGGATGGAAAGATACGCAGTATTTT.

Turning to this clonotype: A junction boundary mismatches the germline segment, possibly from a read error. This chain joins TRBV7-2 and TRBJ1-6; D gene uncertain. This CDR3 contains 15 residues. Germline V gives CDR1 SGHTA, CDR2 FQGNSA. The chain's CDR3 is CTSSLVAALSSPPHF. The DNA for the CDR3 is TGTACCAGCAGCTTAGTGGCAGCTCTCAGTTCACCCCCCCACTTT. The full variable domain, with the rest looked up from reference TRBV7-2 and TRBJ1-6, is GAGVSQSPSNKVTEKGKDVELRCDPISGHTALYWYRQSLGQGLEFLIYFQGNSAPDKSGLPSDRFSAERTGGSVSTLTIQRTQQEDSAVYLCTSSLVAALSSPPHFGNGTRLTVT.

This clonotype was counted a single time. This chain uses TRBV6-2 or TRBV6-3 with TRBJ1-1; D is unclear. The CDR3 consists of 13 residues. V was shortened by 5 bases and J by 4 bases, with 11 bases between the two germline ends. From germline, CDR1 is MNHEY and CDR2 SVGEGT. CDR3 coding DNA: TGTGCCAGCAGTCACGGTCCGGGCACTGAAGCTTTCTTT. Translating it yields CASSHGPGTEAFF.

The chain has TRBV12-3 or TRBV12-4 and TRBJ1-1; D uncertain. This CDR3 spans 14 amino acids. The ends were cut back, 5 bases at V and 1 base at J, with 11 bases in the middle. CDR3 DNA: TGTGCCAGCAGTCCCGGTTGGCAGAACACTGAAGCTTTCTTT. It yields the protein CASSPGWQNTEAFF.